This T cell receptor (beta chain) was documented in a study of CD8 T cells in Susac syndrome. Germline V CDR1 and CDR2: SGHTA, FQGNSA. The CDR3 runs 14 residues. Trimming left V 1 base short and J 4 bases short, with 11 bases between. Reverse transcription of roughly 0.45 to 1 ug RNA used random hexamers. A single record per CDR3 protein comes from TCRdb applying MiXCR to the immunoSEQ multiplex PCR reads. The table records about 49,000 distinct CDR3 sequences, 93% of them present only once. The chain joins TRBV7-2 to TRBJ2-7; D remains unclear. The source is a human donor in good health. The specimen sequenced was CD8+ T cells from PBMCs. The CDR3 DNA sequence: TGTGCCAGCAGCTTAGTTGGGATTGGGTACGAGCAGTACTTC. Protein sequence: CASSLVGIGYEQYF.